This T cell receptor beta chain was obtained from a study of blood T cell repertoires in COVID-19. This clone was observed a handful of times. Measured with immunoSEQ multiplex PCR; TCRdb has only the in-frame clones, and not every one. The table records about 36,000 clones, roughly nine tenths of them present only once. CDR1 and CDR2 from the germline V gene are MNHEY and SVGEGT. Trimming removed 5 bases from V and 4 bases from J; junction bases left unmatched: 14. This CDR3 comprises 18 residues. This rearrangement joins TRBV6-2 or TRBV6-3 to TRBJ2-5; 12 bases align to TRBD2. This clonotype was sampled from a man between 70 and 80 years old with acute or convalescent COVID-19. The specimen was peripheral blood. CDR3 nucleotide sequence: TGTGCCAGCAGTGACGGGACTAGCGGGTCCCCACGAGGAGAGACCCAGTACTTC. Amino acid sequence: CASSDGTSGSPRGETQYF.